What follows are 29 T cell receptor beta chains derived from one specimen sequenced in a study of shared clonotypes between healthy human individuals. Assay used: immunoSEQ multiplex PCR; TCRdb lists only in-frame clones, some missing. Altogether hundreds of thousands of clones are present, approximately 74% being singletons, with the ten largest covering 1.5% to 2%. Sequences were obtained from memory CD4+ T cells sorted from blood. The subset is: CD45RA-negative fraction. Receptor source: a woman under 40 in good health.

This clone has just one count. The rearrangement uses TRBV14 and TRBJ2-3; 9 bases align to TRBD2. CDR1 is SGHDN, CDR2 FVKESK, per germline. The CDR3 loop spans 17 amino acids. V was clipped by 4 bases and J by 2 bases; unmatched bases: 10. CDR3 protein: CASSRGLAIGDTDTQYF. In DNA, the CDR3 is TGTGCCAGCAGCCGAGGACTAGCGATTGGTGACACAGATACGCAGTATTTT.

The chain has TRBV7-3 and TRBJ1-2; D gene ambiguous. This CDR3 is 13 amino acids long. Germline lookup yields CDR1 SGHTA and CDR2 FQGTGA. Trimming removed 5 bases from V and 8 bases from J, with 15 bases in between. The CDR3 bases are TGTGCCAGCAGCCTGGACCCGAACGGAGGCTACACCTTC. Protein sequence: CASSLDPNGGYTF. Full variable domain (rest looked up from reference TRBV7-3 and TRBJ1-2): GAGVSQTPSNKVTEKGKYVELRCDPISGHTALYWYRQSLGQGPEFLIYFQGTGAADDSGLPNDRFFAVRPEGSVSTLKIQRTERGDSAVYLCASSLDPNGGYTFGSGTRLTVV.

The V gene is TRBV27, the J gene TRBJ1-5; D call uncertain. Germline CDR1 is MNHEY and CDR2 is SMNVEV (reference sequence). The CDR3 is 14 residues long. The ends were cut back, 4 bases at V and 5 bases at J, with 12 bases in the middle. CDR3 nucleotides: TGTGCCAGCAGTTCAGTTGGGCATCATCAGCCCCAGCATTTT. It specifies CASSSVGHHQPQHF.

As regards this clone: This CDR3 is also generated by other DNA sequences in the sample. The chain employs TRBV18 and TRBJ2-7; D not certain. The CDR3 extends over 12 amino acids. V was shortened by 6 bases and J by 2 bases, with 8 bases between the two germline ends. The germline V gene has CDR1 KGHSH and CDR2 LQKENI. DNA for the CDR3: TGTGCCAGCTCGCTGGGGACCTACGAGCAGTACTTC. Protein product: CASSLGTYEQYF.

The count of this clone is one. V usage is TRBV30 and J usage is TRBJ2-2; 11 positions agree with TRBD2. V lost 3 bases and J lost 9; bases outside the gene matches: 9. The CDR3 has 15 residues. Germline CDR1 and CDR2: GTSNPN and SVGIG (reference sequence). Written as DNA, the CDR3 is TGTGCCTGGAGGGGTAGCGGGAGGGGCGTGAGGGAGCTGTTTTTT. Protein sequence: CAWRGSGRGVRELFF.

This clone was found a few times. This sequence joins TRBV5-5 and TRBJ2-5, with a weak D call TRBD2 (7 bases). This CDR3 spans 16 amino acids. CDR1 SGHKS and CDR2 YYEKEE come from the germline V gene (reference sequence). V lost 6 bases to trimming and J lost 2 bases, with 20 bases between them. The DNA for the CDR3 is TGTGCCAGCACCCCCGGGGTAAGGGGGGGGCAAGAGACCCAGTACTTC. Its protein is CASTPGVRGGQETQYF.

This clone was picked up a small number of times. The sample carries other DNA sequences with the same CDR3. The V call is TRBV7-2, the J call TRBJ1-2, with 9 bases that match TRBD1. CDR3 size: 15 residues. With V trimmed by 2 bases and J by 1 base, 2 bases remained unmatched. The germline gives CDR1 SGHTA, CDR2 FQGNSA. This chain's CDR3 is CASSLPGQGNYGYTF. In DNA, the CDR3 is TGTGCCAGCAGCTTACCGGGACAGGGTAACTATGGCTACACCTTC.

The chain is built from TRBV5-5 and TRBJ1-2; 8 bases agree with TRBD1. CDR1 is SGHKS and CDR2 is YYEKEE in the germline V gene (reference sequence). This CDR3 has 13 residues. V was clipped by 0 bases and J by 8 bases; unmatched bases: 3. CDR3 region: CASSLEGDRGYTF. CDR3 DNA sequence: TGTGCCAGCAGCTTGGAAGGGGACAGGGGCTACACCTTC. Variable domain in full (rest from reference TRBV5-5 and TRBJ1-2): DAGVTQSPTHLIKTRGQQVTLRCSPISGHKSVSWYQQVLGQGPQFIFQYYEKEERGRGNFPDRFSARQFPNYSSELNVNALLLGDSALYLCASSLEGDRGYTFGSGTRLTVV.

This clone was detected only a few times. The chain joins TRBV27 to TRBJ2-7; 8 nucleotides match TRBD2. Germline values: CDR1 MNHEY, CDR2 SMNVEV (reference sequence). The ends lost 5 bases at V and 7 bases at J; junction bases unmatched: 10. There are 14 residues in the CDR3. For the CDR3, the DNA is TGTGCCAGCAGTACGGGACTAGATTTTCAAGAGCAGTACTTC. Translation: CASSTGLDFQEQYF.

This chain connects TRBV7-8 to TRBJ2-1, with D perhaps matching TRBD1 (5 bases). Trimming pared 1 base from V and 0 bases from J, leaving 13 bases between. Germline loops: CDR1 SGHVS, CDR2 FQNEAQ. The CDR3 contains 17 residues. This CDR3 is CASSLGGASSSYNEQFF. CDR3 DNA: TGTGCCAGCAGCTTAGGGGGCGCTAGTAGCTCCTACAATGAGCAGTTCTTC.

The chain is built from TRBV12-5 and TRBJ2-3; TRBD1 might be the D (7 bases). Germline assignment: CDR1 LGHNT and CDR2 FRNRAP. The CDR3 spans 18 residues. Trimming removed 3 bases from V and 4 bases from J, with 23 bases in between. The CDR3 spells CASGFNIRGDDPPDTQYF. DNA of the CDR3: TGTGCTAGTGGTTTTAACATCAGGGGGGATGATCCCCCAGATACGCAGTATTTT.

The CDR3: CASSIFSGGPGANVLTF. The DNA of the CDR3 is TGTGCCAGTAGTATCTTCAGTGGGGGCCCTGGGGCCAACGTCCTGACTTTC. V is TRBV19 and J is TRBJ2-6; weak D call: TRBD1 (6 bases). V was cut by 3 bases and J by 2 bases, with 14 bases left in between. CDR3 size: 17 residues. Germline-derived CDR1 and CDR2 are LNHDA and SQIVND (reference sequence). The whole variable domain, remainder taken from reference TRBV19 and TRBJ2-6, is DGGITQSPKYLFRKEGQNVTLSCEQNLNHDAMYWYRQDPGQGLRLIYYSQIVNDFQKGDIAEGYSVSREKKESFPLTVTSAQKNPTAFYLCASSIFSGGPGANVLTFGAGSRLTVL.

The chain couples TRBV19 to TRBJ1-1; D unresolved. CDR1 and CDR2 (germline): LNHDA, SQIVND (reference sequence). This CDR3 has 14 amino acids. V dropped 4 bases and J dropped 9 bases, with 18 bases sitting between them. The CDR3 is CASSSPTVNYKAFF. The CDR3 DNA reads as TGTGCCAGTAGTAGCCCCACAGTAAATTACAAAGCTTTCTTT.

The rearrangement links TRBV5-4 to TRBJ1-1, with a tentative D call TRBD1 (6 bases). V lost 3 bases, J lost 1 base, and 16 bases lay in between. The germline V gene has CDR1 SGHNT and CDR2 YYREEE (reference sequence). The CDR3 totals 16 residues. CDR3 loop: CASSSEGGLGNTEAFF. The CDR3 DNA reads as TGTGCCAGCAGCTCGGAAGGGGGGCTGGGGAACACTGAAGCTTTCTTT.

The sample holds a few counts of this clone. The rearrangement uses TRBV28 and TRBJ1-2; no clear D. V shed 8 bases and J shed 2 bases, with 18 bases lying between them. Germline V gene data show CDR1 as MDHEN and CDR2 as SYDVKM. The CDR3 extends over 15 amino acids. CDR3 sequence (DNA): TGTGCCAGCTCAACATCGGTCCGGGCAAACTATGGCTACACCTTC. This sequence encodes CASSTSVRANYGYTF.

This clone was observed once. This chain uses TRBV28 with TRBJ1-1, with 7 bases aligning to TRBD1. CDR1 and CDR2 (germline): MDHEN, SYDVKM. This CDR3 comprises 14 residues. Trimming removed 3 bases from V and 7 bases from J; junction bases left unmatched: 8. The CDR3 is CASSFGGTVGEAFF. CDR3 DNA sequence: TGTGCCAGCAGTTTCGGCGGGACAGTTGGTGAAGCTTTCTTT.

Worth noting for this clone: Other nucleotide sequences in the sample specify the same CDR3. V usage is TRBV5-1 and J usage is TRBJ2-1; no firm D call. This CDR3 comprises 15 residues. Germline lookup yields CDR1 SGHRS and CDR2 YFSETQ. Trimming removed 1 base at V and 0 bases at J, with 8 bases between. The DNA for the CDR3 is TGCGCCAGCAGCTTGAGCTCGAGCTCCTACAATGAGCAGTTCTTC. Translated: CASSLSSSSYNEQFF.

The chain uses TRBV5-1 and TRBJ2-3, with 8 bases identical to TRBD2. CDR1 and CDR2 from the germline V gene are SGHRS and YFSETQ. This CDR3 comprises 16 residues. Trimming at V came to 1 base and at J to 3 bases, leaving 7 bases not matched to a gene. The chain's CDR3 is CASSLSRAGGTDTQYF. CDR3 nucleotides: TGCGCCAGCAGCTTGAGTCGGGCGGGAGGTACAGATACGCAGTATTTT.

The chain combines TRBV27 with TRBJ1-5; the D is unclear. This CDR3 comprises 13 residues. CDR1 and CDR2 (germline): MNHEY, SMNVEV (reference sequence). The V end lost 2 bases, the J end lost 6 bases, and 8 bases lay between the germline ends. The CDR3 DNA reads TGTGCCAGCAGTTTAGGTTGGGGTCAGCCCCAGCATTTT. Translated: CASSLGWGQPQHF.

V and J are TRBV25-1 and TRBJ1-2; TRBD1 matches 7 bases. The junction had 3 bases not matched to a gene; V was cut back by 1 base and J by 7 bases. Germline V gives CDR1 MGHDK, CDR2 SYGVNS. This CDR3 contains 13 residues. Here the CDR3 DNA reads TGTGCCAGCAGTGAATCCCAGGGGGTTGGCTACACCTTC. This codes for CASSESQGVGYTF.

This clone showed up just once. The chain uses TRBV4-1 and TRBJ1-1, with TRBD1 identical over 8 bases. This CDR3 has 14 residues. V trimming: 4 bases; J trimming: 4 bases; junction bases outside the gene matches: 5. The germline CDR1 and CDR2 sequences are MGHRA and YSYEKL. The CDR3 reads CASSRQGIGTEAFF. The DNA for the CDR3 is TGCGCCAGCAGCCGACAGGGGATAGGCACTGAAGCTTTCTTT.

The CDR3 DNA reads TGTGCCAGCAGCTTGGGCGTGAGACCAGAGACCCAGTACTTC. Translated, it gives CASSLGVRPETQYF. V and J are TRBV5-6 and TRBJ2-5; D is undetermined. V gave up 0 bases and J gave up 4 bases, with 10 bases separating them. From germline, CDR1 is SGHDT and CDR2 YYEEEE. The CDR3 runs to 14 residues.

This clone turned up a few times. This sequence joins TRBV10-3 and TRBJ2-6, with D tentatively TRBD1 or TRBD2 (5 bases each). From germline, CDR1 is ENHRY and CDR2 SYGVKD. Trimming pared 9 bases from V and 0 bases from J, leaving 18 bases between. The CDR3 extends over 17 amino acids. The CDR3 DNA reads as TGTGCCATTAAATCAGACAGAGGGTTCTCTGGGGCCAACGTCCTGACTTTC. This gives the protein CAIKSDRGFSGANVLTF.

The gene calls are TRBV5-1 and TRBJ2-2; 9 bases agree with TRBD1. In germline, CDR1 is SGHRS, CDR2 YFSETQ. This CDR3 contains 18 residues. The junction had 12 bases not matched to a gene; V was cut back by 0 bases and J by 6 bases. The CDR3 region has the DNA TGCGCCAGCAGCTTGGAGGCCGGGACAGGGTCTTTCTCCGGGGAGCTGTTTTTT. Its protein product is CASSLEAGTGSFSGELFF.

The chain has TRBV7-9 and TRBJ1-1; D remains ambiguous. This CDR3 is built from 13 residues. Trimming shortened V by 2 bases and J by 3 bases, and 7 bases separated the two germline ends. The V gene's germline CDR1 is SEHNR and CDR2 FQNEAQ (reference sequence). The CDR3 here is CASSLRGYTEAFF. In DNA, the CDR3 is TGTGCCAGCAGCTTACGAGGGTACACTGAAGCTTTCTTT.

At least ten counts were recorded for this clone. The chain combines TRBV7-9 with TRBJ2-2; the D is unclear. This CDR3 is 13 amino acids long. CDR1 is SEHNR, CDR2 FQNEAQ, per germline (reference sequence). V lost 3 bases and J 2 bases, leaving 4 bases between the germline ends. The CDR3 DNA reads as TGTGCCAGCAGCTTGGGTAACACCGGGGAGCTGTTTTTT. Amino acid sequence: CASSLGNTGELFF.

This rearrangement joins TRBV28 to TRBJ1-5; no reliable D call. V was trimmed by 3 bases and J by 4 bases, leaving 4 bases between them. Germline V gives CDR1 MDHEN, CDR2 SYDVKM. The CDR3 sequence is 12 residues long. This chain's CDR3 is CASSFGNQPQHF. The CDR3 bases are TGTGCCAGCAGTTTCGGGAATCAGCCCCAGCATTTT.

This chain uses TRBV18 with TRBJ1-3; no reliable D call. Trimming left V 5 bases short and J 0 bases short, with 11 bases between. The CDR3 sequence is 15 residues long. The germline V gene has CDR1 KGHSH and CDR2 LQKENI. The CDR3 reads CASSSDGFSGNTIYF. Here the CDR3 DNA reads TGTGCCAGCTCATCGGACGGCTTCTCTGGAAACACCATATATTTT. The full variable domain, rest sourced from reference TRBV18 and TRBJ1-3, is NAGVMQNPRHLVRRRGQEARLRCSPMKGHSHVYWYRQLPEEGLKFMVYLQKENIIDESGMPKERFSAEFPKEGPSILRIQQVVRGDSAAYFCASSSDGFSGNTIYFGEGSWLTVV.

As to this clone: A far larger clone is one nucleotide away, so this likely arose from a read error. The chain carries TRBV27 and TRBJ2-7; D gene unclear. This CDR3 is 14 amino acids long. Germline-derived CDR1 and CDR2 are MNHEY and SMNVEV (reference sequence). The CDR3 loop reads CANSFQYTSYEQYF. Here the CDR3 DNA reads TGTGCCAACAGTTTCCAGTATACCTCCTACGAGCAGTACTTC.